The 7 T cell receptor beta chains reported below all come from one sample, sequenced in a study of human thymus T cells. Corrective cardiac surgery supplied the resected thymus tissue. The method was immunoSEQ multiplex PCR; TCRdb's version includes in-frame clones alone and lacks a portion of them. The sample carries around 120,000 clones, about 94% recorded once. Sequencing input: thymus tissue. The receptor source for this set is a boy in the first two years of life with a congenital heart defect but otherwise immunologically healthy.

The J gene is TRBJ2-2, the V gene TRBV5-1, with D possibly called TRBD1 or TRBD2 (6 bases each). V was shortened by 4 bases and J by 2 bases, with 18 bases between the two germline ends. The CDR3 sequence is 17 residues long. Germline loops: CDR1 SGHRS, CDR2 YFSETQ. The CDR3 spells CASSVLNRDSNTGELFF. The CDR3 coding sequence is TGCGCCAGCAGCGTGCTGAACAGGGACTCAAACACCGGGGAGCTGTTTTTT.

The chain joins TRBV28 to TRBJ1-2; D perhaps matches TRBD1 (6 bases). The CDR3 contains 13 residues. V was cut by 5 bases and J by 2 bases, with 9 bases left in between. The germline V gene encodes CDR1 MDHEN and CDR2 SYDVKM. The CDR3 sequence is CASSAGQNYGYTF. The CDR3, as DNA: TGTGCCAGCAGTGCCGGACAGAACTATGGCTACACCTTC.

This chain connects TRBV7-8 to TRBJ2-7; 8 bases fit TRBD1. Losses at the gene ends were 3 bases for V and 6 bases for J; bases not matched to a gene: 10. CDR1 is SGHVS, CDR2 FQNEAQ, per germline. The CDR3 runs to 15 residues. The CDR3 reads CASSFEQGGRSEQYF. The CDR3 nucleotides are TGTGCCAGCAGCTTCGAACAGGGGGGTAGATCCGAGCAGTACTTC.

This rearrangement joins TRBV19 to TRBJ2-7; 7 bases are shared with TRBD2. From germline, CDR1 is LNHDA and CDR2 SQIVND (reference sequence). The V and J ends lost 0 bases and 5 bases, in that order; junction bases with no gene match: 4. The CDR3 is made up of 14 amino acids. The CDR3 is CASSIDQRGHEQYF. The CDR3 DNA reads as TGTGCCAGTAGTATAGATCAGCGGGGCCACGAGCAGTACTTC.

The gene calls are TRBV28 and TRBJ2-1; a possible D gene is TRBD1 (6 bases). The germline V and J ends were trimmed by 7 bases and 8 bases, with 12 bases remaining between them. This CDR3 spans 12 amino acids. Germline CDR1 MDHEN, CDR2 SYDVKM. In DNA, the CDR3 is TGTGCCAGCAAGGCACAGGGAGATGAGCAGTTCTTC. The encoded protein is CASKAQGDEQFF.

The chain combines TRBV5-8 with TRBJ1-2; D uncertain. Germline V gives CDR1 SGHTS, CDR2 YDEGEE. The CDR3 has 13 residues. Trimming shortened V by 0 bases and J by 4 bases, and 7 bases separated the two germline ends. The CDR3 sequence: CASSLVDFYGYTF. The CDR3, as DNA: TGTGCCAGCAGCTTGGTGGATTTCTATGGCTACACCTTC. Complete variable domain (other parts from reference TRBV5-8 and TRBJ1-2): EAGVTQSPTHLIKTRGQQATLRCSPISGHTSVYWYQQALGLGLQFLLWYDEGEERNRGNFPPRFSGRQFPNYSSELNVNALELEDSALYLCASSLVDFYGYTFGSGTRLTVV.

V usage is TRBV6-1 and J usage is TRBJ1-5; 7 positions agree with TRBD1. J gave up 1 base and V 4 bases, and 22 bases lay outside the gene matches. Germline V gives CDR1 MNHNS, CDR2 SASEGT. This CDR3 contains 21 residues. The CDR3 region is CASSVAITDRYSPGSNQPQHF. In DNA form, the CDR3 reads TGTGCCAGCAGTGTAGCCATCACGGACAGGTATTCCCCAGGCAGCAATCAGCCCCAGCATTTT.